This TCR beta chain derives from a study of early T cells in non-severe SARS-CoV-2 infection. Study in general: Bulk RNA from unsorted whole blood was sequenced; chains were unpaired.

About this clonotype itself: Its antigen is undetermined.

The study, taken as a whole, reports: VDJdb matching skewed toward anti-spike CD8 responses, missing private and CD4 specificities.

Attachment of unique molecular identifiers was made to individual cDNA molecules. From the 5' RACE reads, TCRdb called clonotypes with MiXCR, one entry per CDR3 protein. The sample contains roughly 99,000 distinct CDR3 sequences, 8.5% to 14% of which appear only once. The V end was cut by 0 bases, the J end by 0 bases, with 15 bases between. Germline V gene data show CDR1 as MNHNY and CDR2 as SVGAGI (reference sequence). This CDR3 is built from 18 residues. This TCR was recovered from an adult who was a healthcare worker with PCR-confirmed SARS-CoV-2 infection or an uninfected control (not recorded which). The sample comprised whole blood. The chain carries TRBV6-6 and TRBJ1-3; D not certain. The CDR3: CASSYSRVAISSGNTIYF. The CDR3 region has the DNA TGTGCCAGCAGTTACTCGAGAGTGGCGATCAGCTCTGGAAACACCATATATTTT.